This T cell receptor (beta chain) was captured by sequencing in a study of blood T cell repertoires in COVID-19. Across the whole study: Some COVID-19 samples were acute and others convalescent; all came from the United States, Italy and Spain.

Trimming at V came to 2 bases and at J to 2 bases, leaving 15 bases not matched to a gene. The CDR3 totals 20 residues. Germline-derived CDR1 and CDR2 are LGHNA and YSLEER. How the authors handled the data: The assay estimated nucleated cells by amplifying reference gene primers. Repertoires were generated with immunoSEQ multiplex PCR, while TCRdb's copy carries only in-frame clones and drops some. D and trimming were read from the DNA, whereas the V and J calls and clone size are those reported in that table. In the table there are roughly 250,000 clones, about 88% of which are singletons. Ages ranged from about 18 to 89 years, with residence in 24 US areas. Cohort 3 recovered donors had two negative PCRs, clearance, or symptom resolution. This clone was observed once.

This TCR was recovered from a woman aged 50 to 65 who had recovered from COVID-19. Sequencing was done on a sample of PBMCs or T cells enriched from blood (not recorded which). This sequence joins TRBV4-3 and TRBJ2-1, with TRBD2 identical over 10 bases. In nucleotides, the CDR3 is TGCGCCAGCAGCCAACATTACGGGACTAGCGAAGTTGTTGCCTACAATGAGCAGTTCTTC. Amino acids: CASSQHYGTSEVVAYNEQFF.